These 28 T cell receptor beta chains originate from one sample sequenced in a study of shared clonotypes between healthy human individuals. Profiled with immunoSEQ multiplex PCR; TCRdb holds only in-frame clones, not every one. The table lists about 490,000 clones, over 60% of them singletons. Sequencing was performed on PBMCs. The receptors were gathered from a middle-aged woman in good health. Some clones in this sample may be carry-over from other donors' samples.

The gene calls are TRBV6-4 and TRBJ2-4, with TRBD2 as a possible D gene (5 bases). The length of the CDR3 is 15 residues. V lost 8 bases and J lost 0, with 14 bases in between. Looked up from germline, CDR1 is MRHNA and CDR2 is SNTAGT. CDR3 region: CASGGTTIAKNIQYF. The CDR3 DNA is TGTGCCAGCGGAGGAACTACAATAGCCAAAAACATTCAGTACTTC.

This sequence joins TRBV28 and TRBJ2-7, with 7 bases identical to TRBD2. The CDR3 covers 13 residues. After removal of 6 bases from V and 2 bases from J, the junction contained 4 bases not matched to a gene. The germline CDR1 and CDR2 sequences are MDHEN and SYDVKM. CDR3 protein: CASRGSGTYEQYF. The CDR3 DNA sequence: TGTGCCAGCAGGGGGAGCGGGACCTACGAGCAGTACTTC.

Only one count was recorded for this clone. The CDR3 here is CASSPRTSGSQETQYF. In DNA, the CDR3 is TGTGCCAGCAGTCCAAGGACTAGCGGGAGCCAGGAGACCCAGTACTTC. The chain recombines TRBV7-8 with TRBJ2-5, with 13 bases aligning to TRBD2. Germline loops: CDR1 SGHVS, CDR2 FQNEAQ. V shed 6 bases, J shed 5 bases, and the junction held 9 bases outside the gene matches. The CDR3 covers 16 residues.

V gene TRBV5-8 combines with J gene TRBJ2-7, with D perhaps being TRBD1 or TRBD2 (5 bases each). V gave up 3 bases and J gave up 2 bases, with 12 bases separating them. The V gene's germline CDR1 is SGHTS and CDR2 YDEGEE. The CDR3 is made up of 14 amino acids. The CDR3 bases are TGTGCCAGCAGCTCCGGGACGGGTACCTACGAGCAGTACTTC. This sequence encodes CASSSGTGTYEQYF. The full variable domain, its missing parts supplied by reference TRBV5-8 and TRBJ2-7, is EAGVTQSPTHLIKTRGQQATLRCSPISGHTSVYWYQQALGLGLQFLLWYDEGEERNRGNFPPRFSGRQFPNYSSELNVNALELEDSALYLCASSSGTGTYEQYFGPGTRLTVT.

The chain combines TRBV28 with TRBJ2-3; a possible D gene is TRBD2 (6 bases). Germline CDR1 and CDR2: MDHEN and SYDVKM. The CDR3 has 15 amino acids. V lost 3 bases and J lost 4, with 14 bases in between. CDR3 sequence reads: CASSFRIAEADTQYF. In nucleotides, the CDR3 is TGTGCCAGCAGTTTCCGGATAGCGGAGGCAGATACGCAGTATTTT. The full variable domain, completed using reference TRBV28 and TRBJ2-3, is DVKVTQSSRYLVKRTGEKVFLECVQDMDHENMFWYRQDPGLGLRLIYFSYDVKMKEKGDIPEGYSVSREKKERFSLILESASTNQTSMYLCASSFRIAEADTQYFGPGTRLTVL.

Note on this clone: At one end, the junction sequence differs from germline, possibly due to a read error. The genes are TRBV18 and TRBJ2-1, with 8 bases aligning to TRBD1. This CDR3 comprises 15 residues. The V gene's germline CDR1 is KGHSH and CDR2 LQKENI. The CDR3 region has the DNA TGTGCCAGCTCCCCACGGACAGGGCCCGACAATGAGCAGTTCTTC. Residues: CASSPRTGPDNEQFF.

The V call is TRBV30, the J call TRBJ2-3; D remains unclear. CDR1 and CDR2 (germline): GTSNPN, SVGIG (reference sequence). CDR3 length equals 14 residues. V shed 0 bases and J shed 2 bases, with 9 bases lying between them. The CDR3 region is CAWSVGPVTDTQYF. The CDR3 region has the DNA TGTGCCTGGAGTGTAGGTCCGGTCACAGATACGCAGTATTTT.

The CDR3 reads CASSIFSRDNEQFF. CDR3 sequence (DNA): TGTGCCAGTAGTATCTTCTCTCGTGACAATGAGCAGTTCTTC. The chain combines TRBV19 with TRBJ2-1, with D unclear. This CDR3 spans 14 amino acids. Trimming took off 3 bases at V and 5 bases at J, with 11 bases between the two ends. The germline V gene has CDR1 LNHDA and CDR2 SQIVND (reference sequence).

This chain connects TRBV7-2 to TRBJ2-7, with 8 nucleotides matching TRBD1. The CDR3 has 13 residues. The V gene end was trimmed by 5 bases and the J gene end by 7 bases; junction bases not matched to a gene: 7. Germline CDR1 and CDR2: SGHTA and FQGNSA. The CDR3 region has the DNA TGTGCCAGCAGCCCACGGACAGGGCAGGAGCAGTACTTC. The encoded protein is CASSPRTGQEQYF.

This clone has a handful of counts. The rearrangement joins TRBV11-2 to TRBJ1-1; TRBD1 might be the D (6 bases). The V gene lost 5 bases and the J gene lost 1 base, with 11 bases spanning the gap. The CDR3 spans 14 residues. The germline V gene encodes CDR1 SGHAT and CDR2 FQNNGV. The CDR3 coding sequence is TGTGCCAGCAGCCAGGACAGAGAGAACACTGAAGCTTTCTTT. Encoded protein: CASSQDRENTEAFF.

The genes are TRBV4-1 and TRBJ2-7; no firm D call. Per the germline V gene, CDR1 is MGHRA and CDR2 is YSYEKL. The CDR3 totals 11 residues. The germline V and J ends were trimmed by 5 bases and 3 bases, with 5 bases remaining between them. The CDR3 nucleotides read TGCGCCAGCAGCTCTAACTACGAGCAGTACTTC. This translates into CASSSNYEQYF.

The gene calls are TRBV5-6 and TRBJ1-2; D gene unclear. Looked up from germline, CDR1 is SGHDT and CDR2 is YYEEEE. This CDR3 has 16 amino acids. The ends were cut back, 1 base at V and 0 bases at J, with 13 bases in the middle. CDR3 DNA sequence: TGTGCCAGCAGCTTGCCCCCCCAACATTCTAACTATGGCTACACCTTC. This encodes CASSLPPQHSNYGYTF.

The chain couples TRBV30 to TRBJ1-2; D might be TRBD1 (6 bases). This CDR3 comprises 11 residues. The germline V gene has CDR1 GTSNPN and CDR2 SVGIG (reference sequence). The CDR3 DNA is TGTGCAGGGGGGGATTTCTATGGCTACACCTTC. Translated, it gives CAGGDFYGYTF. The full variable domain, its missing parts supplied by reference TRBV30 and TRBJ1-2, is SQTIHQWPATLVQPVGSPLSLECTVEGTSNPNLYWYRQAAGRGLQLLFYSVGIGQISSEVPQNLSASRPQDRQFILSSKKLLLSDSGFYLCAGGDFYGYTFGSGTRLTVV.

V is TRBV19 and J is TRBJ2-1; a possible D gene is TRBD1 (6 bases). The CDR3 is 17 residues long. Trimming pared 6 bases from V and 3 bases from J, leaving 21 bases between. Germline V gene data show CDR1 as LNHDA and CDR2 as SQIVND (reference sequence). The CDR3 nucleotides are TGTGCCAGTAGCCCTCGATTGGGGGCAATAAACTACAATGAGCAGTTCTTC. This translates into CASSPRLGAINYNEQFF.

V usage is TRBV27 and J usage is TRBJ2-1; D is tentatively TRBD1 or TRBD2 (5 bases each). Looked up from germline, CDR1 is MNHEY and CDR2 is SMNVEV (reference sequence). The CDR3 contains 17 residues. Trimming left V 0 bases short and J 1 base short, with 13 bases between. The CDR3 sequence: CASSLSRWGSSYNEQFF. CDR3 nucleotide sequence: TGTGCCAGCAGTTTATCACGCTGGGGGAGTTCCTACAATGAGCAGTTCTTC.

The CDR3, as DNA: TGTGCCAGCAGCGTAGTGGGGTCGGGGGGAGATACGCAGTATTTT. Translation gives CASSVVGSGGDTQYF. V and J are TRBV9 and TRBJ2-3, with 7 bases lining up with TRBD2. V shed 0 bases and J 5 bases; nucleotides not matched to a gene: 6. CDR1 is SGDLS and CDR2 is YYNGEE in the germline V gene. The CDR3 is 15 amino acids.

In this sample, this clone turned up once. This chain's CDR3 is CASSPDFGLAGEQYF. For the CDR3, the DNA is TGTGCCAGCTCACCAGACTTCGGACTAGCAGGGGAGCAGTACTTC. This sequence joins TRBV18 and TRBJ2-7; the match to TRBD2 covers 8 bases. In germline, CDR1 is KGHSH, CDR2 LQKENI. The CDR3 sequence is 15 residues long. V was clipped by 2 bases and J by 7 bases; unmatched bases: 10.

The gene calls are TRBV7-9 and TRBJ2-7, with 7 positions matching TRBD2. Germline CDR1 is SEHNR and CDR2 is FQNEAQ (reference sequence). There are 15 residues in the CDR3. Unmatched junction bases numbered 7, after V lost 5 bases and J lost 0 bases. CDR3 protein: CASSQSGTHSYEQYF. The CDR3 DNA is TGTGCCAGCAGCCAAAGCGGGACTCACTCCTACGAGCAGTACTTC.

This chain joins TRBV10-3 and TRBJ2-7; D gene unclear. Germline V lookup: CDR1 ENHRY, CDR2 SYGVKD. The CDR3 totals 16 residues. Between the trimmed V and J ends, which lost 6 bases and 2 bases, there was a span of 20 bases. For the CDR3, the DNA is TGTGCCATCAGGTCCCCCATTGGGTCTGATGCCTACGAGCAGTACTTC. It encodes CAIRSPIGSDAYEQYF.

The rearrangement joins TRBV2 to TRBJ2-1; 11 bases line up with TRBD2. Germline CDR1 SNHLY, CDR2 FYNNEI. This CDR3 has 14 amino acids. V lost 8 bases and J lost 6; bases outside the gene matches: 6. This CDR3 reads CASVGTSGGNEQFF. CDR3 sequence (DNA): TGTGCCAGCGTTGGGACTAGCGGCGGCAATGAGCAGTTCTTC.

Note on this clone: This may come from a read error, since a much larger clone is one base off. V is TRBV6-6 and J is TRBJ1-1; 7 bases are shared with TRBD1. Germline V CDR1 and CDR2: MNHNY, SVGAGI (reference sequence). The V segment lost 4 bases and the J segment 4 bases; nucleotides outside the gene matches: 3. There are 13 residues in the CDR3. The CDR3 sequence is CASSFYRGTEAFF. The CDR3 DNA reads TGTGCCAGCAGTTTCTACAGGGGCACTGAAGCTTTCTTT.

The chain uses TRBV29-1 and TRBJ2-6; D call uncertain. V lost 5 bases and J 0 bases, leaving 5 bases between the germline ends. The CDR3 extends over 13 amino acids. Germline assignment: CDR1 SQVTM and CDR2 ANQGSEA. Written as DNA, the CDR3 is TGCAGCGTTTCCCTCTCTGGGGCCAACGTCCTGACTTTC. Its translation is CSVSLSGANVLTF.

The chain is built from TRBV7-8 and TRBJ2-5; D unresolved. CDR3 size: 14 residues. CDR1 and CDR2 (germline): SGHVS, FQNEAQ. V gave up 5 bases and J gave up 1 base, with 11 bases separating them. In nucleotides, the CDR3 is TGTGCCAGCAGCCACTACCGGTTCCAAGAGACCCAGTACTTC. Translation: CASSHYRFQETQYF.

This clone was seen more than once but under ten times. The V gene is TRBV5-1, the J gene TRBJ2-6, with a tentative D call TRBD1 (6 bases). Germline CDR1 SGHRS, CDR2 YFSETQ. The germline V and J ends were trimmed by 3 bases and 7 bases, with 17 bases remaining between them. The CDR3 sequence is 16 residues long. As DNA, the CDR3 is TGCGCCAGCAGCTGGGGGACATCCACATCAGCCAACGTCCTGACTTTC. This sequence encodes CASSWGTSTSANVLTF. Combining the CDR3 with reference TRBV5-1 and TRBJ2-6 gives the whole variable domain KAGVTQTPRYLIKTRGQQVTLSCSPISGHRSVSWYQQTPGQGLQFLFEYFSETQRNKGNFPGRFSGRQFSNSRSEMNVSTLELGDSALYLCASSWGTSTSANVLTFGAGSRLTVL.

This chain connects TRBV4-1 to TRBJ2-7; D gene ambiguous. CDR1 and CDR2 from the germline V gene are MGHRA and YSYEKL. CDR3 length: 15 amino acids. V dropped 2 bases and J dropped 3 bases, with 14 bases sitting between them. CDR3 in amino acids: CASSQPKQSLYEQYF. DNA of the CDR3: TGCGCCAGCAGCCAACCTAAACAGAGCCTCTACGAGCAGTACTTC.

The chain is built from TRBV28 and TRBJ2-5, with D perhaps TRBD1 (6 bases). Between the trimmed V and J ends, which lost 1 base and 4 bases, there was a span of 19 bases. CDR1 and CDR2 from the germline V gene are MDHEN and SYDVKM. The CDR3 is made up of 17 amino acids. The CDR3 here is CASSLSAGEFRRETQYF. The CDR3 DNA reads TGTGCCAGCAGTTTATCGGCAGGGGAATTTAGGAGAGAGACCCAGTACTTC.

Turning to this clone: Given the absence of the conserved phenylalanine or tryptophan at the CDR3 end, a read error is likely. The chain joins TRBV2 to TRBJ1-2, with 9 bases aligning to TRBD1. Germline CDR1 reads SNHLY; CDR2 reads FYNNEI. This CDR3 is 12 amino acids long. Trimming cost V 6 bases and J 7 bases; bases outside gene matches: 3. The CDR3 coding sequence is TGTGCCAGCAGAGGGACAGGGTCTGGCTACACCCTC. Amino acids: CASRGTGSGYTL.

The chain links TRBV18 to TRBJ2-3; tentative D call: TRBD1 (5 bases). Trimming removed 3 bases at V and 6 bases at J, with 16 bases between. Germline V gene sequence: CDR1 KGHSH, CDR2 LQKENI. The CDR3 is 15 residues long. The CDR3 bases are TGTGCCAGCTCACCTGGGCAGGGCGGTGCGGATACGCAGTATTTT. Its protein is CASSPGQGGADTQYF.